The rows below give T cell receptor beta chains drawn from one sample of a study of OX40 agonist ivuxolimab in advanced cancers. The method was immunoSEQ multiplex PCR; TCRdb's version includes in-frame clones alone and lacks a portion of them. Here the sample spans about 36,000 clones, 88% being singletons. The material was CD4+ or CD8+ T cells sorted from blood, obtained in a trial of the OX40 agonist ivuxolimab. The receptors were gathered from an adult with an advanced solid tumor such as melanoma, head and neck, liver or kidney cancer. Both conserved end residues are part of each CDR3.

J gene	V gene	CDR3 protein
TRBJ1-2	TRBV9	CASSVDGNGYTF
TRBJ2-2	TRBV4-1	CASSQVPRSAQRNYRELFF
TRBJ1-1	TRBV14	CASSYQGATEAFF
TRBJ2-2	TRBV28	CASSLGSTGSPGELFF
TRBJ2-3	TRBV19	CASSSLGQGTADTQYF
TRBJ1-5	TRBV5-1	CASSLYEDQPQHF
TRBJ2-1	TRBV6-4	CASSDWGSGGTRDEQFF
TRBJ1-2	TRBV9	CASSVRPGDYGYTF
TRBJ2-5	TRBV2	CASTIGQGRGETQYF
TRBJ1-4	TRBV5-1	CASSLAGIQEKLFF
TRBJ2-3	TRBV28	CASNSQSTDTQYF
TRBJ1-6	TRBV30	CAWSAQGNSPLHF
TRBJ2-2	TRBV5-6	CASSLIRTVNTGELFF
TRBJ2-7	TRBV11-2	CASSNTNLAGPQYF
TRBJ2-3	TRBV10-3	CAIRRTGGTDTQYF
TRBJ2-1	TRBV10-3	CATERDAFSRQFF
TRBJ1-2	TRBV18	CASSPPIKQGNYGYTF
.	TRBV6-5	CASSYLRQGAHEQYF
TRBJ2-3	TRBV7-9	CASSRPAGGDTDTQYF
TRBJ2-7	TRBV2	CASSSSSYEQYF
TRBJ1-2	TRBV7-3	CASSPDRSRNYGYTF
TRBJ1-6	TRBV9	CASSVDSYSPLHF
TRBJ2-7	TRBV11-2	CASSLVPSGGSYEQYF
TRBJ2-2	TRBV30	CAWSVGSSNTGELFF
TRBJ1-3	TRBV11-2	CASSLRGGILSGNTIYF
TRBJ1-2	TRBV2	CASSGTPGQGVGYTF
TRBJ2-7	TRBV7-9	CASSLFEGANYEQYF
TRBJ2-5	TRBV13	CASSLGSDGQETQYF
TRBJ1-4	TRBV28	CASSFFHGSEKLFF
TRBJ1-6	TRBV28	CASSSPLGQGRSPLHF
TRBJ2-3	TRBV19	CASSIRWPSGRYDTQYF
TRBJ1-1	TRBV9	CASTPVLGVNTEAFF
TRBJ2-3	TRBV28	CASSSLWAGGRADTQYF
TRBJ1-1	TRBV11-1	CASSSVDGTFITEAFF
TRBJ2-3	TRBV2	CASTRDRGTADTQYF
TRBJ2-1	TRBV13	CASSLIAGGASAINEQFF
TRBJ2-7	TRBV9	CASSESGWTYEQYF
TRBJ2-5	TRBV7-9	CASSSLTNLAGGPQETQYF
TRBJ2-5	TRBV28	CASSLAQYSGRRETQYF
TRBJ2-1	TRBV18	CASSPTAVGAYNEQFF
TRBJ1-1	TRBV5-1	CASSVTRALNTEAFF
TRBJ1-6	TRBV7-3	CASSLTGEGTPLHF
TRBJ2-5	TRBV2	CASSSDGPQYF
TRBJ1-6	TRBV9	CASSALDSNSPLHF
TRBJ2-7	TRBV28	CASSSLGGSYEQYF
TRBJ2-6	TRBV11-2	CASSFPMRPGANVLTF
TRBJ2-7	TRBV6-1	CASSEQPGVVREQYF
TRBJ1-2	TRBV14	CASSQGWGFVGYTF
TRBJ2-7	TRBV7-2	CASSLVTAGAEQYF
TRBJ2-7	TRBV2	CASSWGPGQGSYEQYF
TRBJ1-5	TRBV1	CTSSRDRALVGSNQPQHF
TRBJ1-2	TRBV5-4	CASSLVGDSPYGYTF
TRBJ2-5	TRBV5-1	CASSLAGVSVQYF
TRBJ2-7	TRBV2	CASRSGTGAYEQYF
TRBJ1-5	TRBV29-1	CSVGGTNSNQPQHF
TRBJ1-2	TRBV7-3	CASSLPRGGGYTF
TRBJ2-7	TRBV5-4	CASSLPGQGFHEQYF